These 5 T cell receptor beta chains came from one sample sequenced in a study of cytomegalovirus exposure and HLA in healthy donors. 13 Jbeta primers and 60 Vbeta primers were used for the PCR. Sequencing was performed with immunoSEQ multiplex PCR; in TCRdb, only in-frame clones are kept and a portion is missing. The sample has about 98,000 clones, 65% to 80% seen once. The sample comprised PBMCs. Receptors originate from a man between 60 and 70 years old in good health and CMV-seropositive.

The chain is built from TRBV18 and TRBJ1-5; D is possibly TRBD1 (6 bases). Germline CDR1 reads KGHSH; CDR2 reads LQKENI. The V end was cut by 3 bases, the J end by 3 bases, with 9 bases between. This CDR3 is built from 14 residues. The CDR3 DNA follows: TGTGCCAGCTCACCGTACAGGGACAATCAGCCCCAGCATTTT. It is translated as CASSPYRDNQPQHF.

This clone was seen just once. This sample includes further DNA sequences coding for the same CDR3. The rearrangement joins TRBV28 to TRBJ1-6; 8 positions agree with TRBD1. CDR3 size: 14 residues. J gave up 8 bases and V 8 bases, and 8 bases lay outside the gene matches. In germline, CDR1 is MDHEN, CDR2 SYDVKM. The CDR3: CASEGQGGYSPLHF. For the CDR3, the DNA is TGTGCCAGCGAAGGACAGGGAGGTTATTCACCCCTCCACTTT.

The chain carries TRBV19 and TRBJ2-7; the D is unclear. The CDR3 contains 15 residues. The germline V and J ends were trimmed by 1 base and 3 bases, with 13 bases remaining between them. In germline, CDR1 is LNHDA, CDR2 SQIVND (reference sequence). The CDR3 protein is CASSIGSGQSYEQYF. CDR3 sequence (DNA): TGTGCCAGTAGTATAGGCTCGGGTCAGAGCTACGAGCAGTACTTC.

The J gene is TRBJ2-7, the V gene TRBV9, with D tentatively TRBD1 (5 bases). V lost 5 bases to trimming and J lost 7 bases, with 22 bases between them. Germline CDR1 reads SGDLS; CDR2 reads YYNGEE. The CDR3 extends over 15 amino acids. The CDR3 reads CASSSDPAGPGEQYF. The CDR3 nucleotides read TGTGCCAGCAGTTCCGATCCGGCAGGGCCAGGAGAGCAGTACTTC.

The V and J genes are TRBV5-1 and TRBJ2-3, with D perhaps matching TRBD1 (7 bases). V lost 3 bases to trimming and J lost 4 bases, with 12 bases between them. Germline CDR1 SGHRS, CDR2 YFSETQ. CDR3 length equals 14 residues. For the CDR3, the DNA is TGCGCCAGCAGCTCAGGGGGGCCGCCAGATACGCAGTATTTT. Encoded protein: CASSSGGPPDTQYF.